This TCR beta chain came from a study of blood T cell repertoires in COVID-19 (TCRdb year 2020). Notes on the research overall: The collaborator samples originated in the United States, Italy and Spain and spanned the acute and convalescent phases of COVID-19. HLA class I and class II types, where available, came from metadata supplied by the sample provider rather than from assay-based typing. Samples came from the ongoing ImmuneRACE study (first 160 participants) plus 1,254 subjects from 6 global collaborators. The material from the prospective study consisted of cDNA or gDNA derived from T cells, B-cell-depleted T cells, or PBMCs. A de-identified subject ID, COVID-19 status, age in years and sex were almost always included in the sample metadata. Deeply sampled blood TCRbeta repertoires from subjects exposed to, actively infected with, or recovered from COVID-19 were included in the dataset. The repertoires were made available in a free public database intended to serve as a resource for research on the immune response to SARS-CoV-2.

Results and caveats for the whole study, not just this receptor: The quantity of clinical and demographic metadata differed by source and by participant and was supplied without curation.

TCRbeta CDR3 regions were amplified from genomic DNA using the immunoSEQ Assay, a bias-controlled multiplex PCR. Per the source publication's procedure: Nucleated cell counts per sample were estimated from amplification of reference gene primers within the assay. To quantify the absolute abundance of each unique TCRbeta CDR3 rearrangement, sequence reads were collapsed and filtered. For each sample, productive Simpson clonality was calculated as the square root of Simpson's diversity index over productive rearrangements. TCRdb took this table from immuneACCESS and kept in-frame rearrangements with V and J called. Such tables lack part of the clones; where checked against another copy, unresolved V genes explain under half of the gap, and the rest is unexplained. That table is the source of V, J and clone size, and D and trimming were worked out from the DNA. The sample includes around 150,000 clones, with approximately 84% observed a single time. Over 20% of the sample is taken by the ten largest.

Sequences MNHEY (CDR1) and SVGAGI (CDR2) are obtained from the germline V gene. V is cut by 8 bases and J by 6 bases, and the space between the germline ends is 17 bases. Taken from cysteine to phenylalanine, the CDR3 has 13 residues. Solely the CDR3 DNA is kept, with 39 bases framed from the first base. Points on this clone: No antigen is known for it. Per-base quality was not reported, and no clone a single base away is much larger than it.

The collaborating institutions used their own protocols to collect whole blood in K2EDTA tubes. Collaborator samples were shipped for TCRbeta analysis as frozen whole blood, isolated PBMCs, or DNA extracted from either sample type. The chain employs TRBV6-5 and TRBJ2-7; no D gene is confidently identified. The clonotype comes from a woman aged 80 or over with acute or convalescent COVID-19. The sequencing input was peripheral blood. CDR3 region: CASRPSTGFEQYF. In nucleotide form, the sequence is TGTGCCAGCCGCCCATCAACCGGGTTCGAGCAGTACTTC.